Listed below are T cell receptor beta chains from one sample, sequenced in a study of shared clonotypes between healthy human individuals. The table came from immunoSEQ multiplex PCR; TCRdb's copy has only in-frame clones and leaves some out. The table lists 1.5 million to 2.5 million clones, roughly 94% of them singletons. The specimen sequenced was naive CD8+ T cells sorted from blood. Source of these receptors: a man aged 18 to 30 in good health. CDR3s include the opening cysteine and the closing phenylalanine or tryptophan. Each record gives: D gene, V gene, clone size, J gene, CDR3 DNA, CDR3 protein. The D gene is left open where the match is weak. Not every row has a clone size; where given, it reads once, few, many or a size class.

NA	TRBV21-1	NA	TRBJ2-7	TGTGCCAGCAGCAAATGTGGTGGGGGGACCTCCTACGAGCAGTACTTC	CASSKCGGGTSYEQYF
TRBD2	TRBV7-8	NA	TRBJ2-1	TGTGCCAGCAGCTCCCGACTAGCGGGGGGGCCCTGGAATGAGCAGTTCTTC	CASSSRLAGGPWNEQFF
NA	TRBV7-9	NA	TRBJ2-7	TGTGCCAGCAGCCGGTTGAGCTCCTACGAGCAGTACTTC	CASSRLSSYEQYF
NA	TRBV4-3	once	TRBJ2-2	TGCGCCAGCAGCCAAGACGGTGGGGGGTCCGGGGAGCTGTTTTTT	CASSQDGGGSGELFF
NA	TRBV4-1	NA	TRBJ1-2	TGCGCCAGCAGCCCGGTAGCAGGGACCAGTGGCTACACCTTC	CASSPVAGTSGYTF
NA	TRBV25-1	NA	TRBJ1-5	TGTGCCAGCAGTCCGGAGGGGAATCAGCCCCAGCATTTT	CASSPEGNQPQHF
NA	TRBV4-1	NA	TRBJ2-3	TGCGCCAGCAGCCAAGGAGGAGTATACCAGCAGTATTTT	CASSQGGVYQQYF
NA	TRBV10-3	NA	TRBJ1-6	TGTGCCATCAGTGAGTCGTCAGGTTCCTATAATTCACCCCTCCACTTT	CAISESSGSYNSPLHF
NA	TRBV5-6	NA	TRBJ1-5	TGTGCCAGCAGCTTGGGAACGGGCTGGGGCAATCAGCCCCAGCATTTT	CASSLGTGWGNQPQHF
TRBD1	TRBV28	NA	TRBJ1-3	TGTGCCAGCAGCCCGACAGGGTGGGAAATCACCATATATTTT	CASSPTGWEITIYF
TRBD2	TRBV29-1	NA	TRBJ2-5	TGCAGCGTTCTAGGGACTAGCGAAGACCAAGAGACCCAGTACTTC	CSVLGTSEDQETQYF
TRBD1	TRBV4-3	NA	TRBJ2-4	TGCGCCAGCAGCCAAGATTTCGACAGGGACAAAAACATTCAGTACTTC	CASSQDFDRDKNIQYF
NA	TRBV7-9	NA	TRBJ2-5	TGTGCCAGCAGCTTCTACAGGGAAGAGACCCAGTACTTC	CASSFYREETQYF
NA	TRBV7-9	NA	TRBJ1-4	TGTGCCAGCAGCCCAACCTCAACTAATGAAAAACTGTTTTTT	CASSPTSTNEKLFF
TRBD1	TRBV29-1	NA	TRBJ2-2	TGCAGCGTTGAAGTAGCGACAGGGGGTATGACCGGGGAGCTGTTTTTT	CSVEVATGGMTGELFF
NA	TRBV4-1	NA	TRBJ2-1	TGCGCCAGCAGCCAAGATCTAGGCAGGTTGAATGAGCAGTTCTTC	CASSQDLGRLNEQFF
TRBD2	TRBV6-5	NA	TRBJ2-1	TGTGCCAGCAGTTACACTAGCGGGGGGATCAATGAGCAGTTCTTC	CASSYTSGGINEQFF
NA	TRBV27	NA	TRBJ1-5	TGTGCCAGCAGTTTGAAGGGGAGCAATCAGCCCCAGCATTTT	CASSLKGSNQPQHF